This TCR beta chain appears in the sequencing data of a study of control samples from healthy donors and cancer patients. CDR1 and CDR2 from the germline V gene are LGHDT and YNNKEL (reference sequence). CDR3 size: 11 residues. The V end lost 11 bases, the J end lost 8 bases, and 15 bases lay between the germline ends. The protocol was immunoSEQ multiplex PCR, while the TCRdb copy is restricted to in-frame clones and leaves out a portion. The table shows about 92,000 clones, with 82% occurring only once. This sequence was found in a woman aged 55-75 years in good health. This chain uses TRBV3-1 (or the pseudogene TRBV3-2) with TRBJ1-2; perhaps TRBD1 as D (6 bases). Input material: blood. Written as DNA, the CDR3 is TGTGCCGCGGCAGGGGTGAGAGGCTACACCTTC. It specifies CAAAGVRGYTF.